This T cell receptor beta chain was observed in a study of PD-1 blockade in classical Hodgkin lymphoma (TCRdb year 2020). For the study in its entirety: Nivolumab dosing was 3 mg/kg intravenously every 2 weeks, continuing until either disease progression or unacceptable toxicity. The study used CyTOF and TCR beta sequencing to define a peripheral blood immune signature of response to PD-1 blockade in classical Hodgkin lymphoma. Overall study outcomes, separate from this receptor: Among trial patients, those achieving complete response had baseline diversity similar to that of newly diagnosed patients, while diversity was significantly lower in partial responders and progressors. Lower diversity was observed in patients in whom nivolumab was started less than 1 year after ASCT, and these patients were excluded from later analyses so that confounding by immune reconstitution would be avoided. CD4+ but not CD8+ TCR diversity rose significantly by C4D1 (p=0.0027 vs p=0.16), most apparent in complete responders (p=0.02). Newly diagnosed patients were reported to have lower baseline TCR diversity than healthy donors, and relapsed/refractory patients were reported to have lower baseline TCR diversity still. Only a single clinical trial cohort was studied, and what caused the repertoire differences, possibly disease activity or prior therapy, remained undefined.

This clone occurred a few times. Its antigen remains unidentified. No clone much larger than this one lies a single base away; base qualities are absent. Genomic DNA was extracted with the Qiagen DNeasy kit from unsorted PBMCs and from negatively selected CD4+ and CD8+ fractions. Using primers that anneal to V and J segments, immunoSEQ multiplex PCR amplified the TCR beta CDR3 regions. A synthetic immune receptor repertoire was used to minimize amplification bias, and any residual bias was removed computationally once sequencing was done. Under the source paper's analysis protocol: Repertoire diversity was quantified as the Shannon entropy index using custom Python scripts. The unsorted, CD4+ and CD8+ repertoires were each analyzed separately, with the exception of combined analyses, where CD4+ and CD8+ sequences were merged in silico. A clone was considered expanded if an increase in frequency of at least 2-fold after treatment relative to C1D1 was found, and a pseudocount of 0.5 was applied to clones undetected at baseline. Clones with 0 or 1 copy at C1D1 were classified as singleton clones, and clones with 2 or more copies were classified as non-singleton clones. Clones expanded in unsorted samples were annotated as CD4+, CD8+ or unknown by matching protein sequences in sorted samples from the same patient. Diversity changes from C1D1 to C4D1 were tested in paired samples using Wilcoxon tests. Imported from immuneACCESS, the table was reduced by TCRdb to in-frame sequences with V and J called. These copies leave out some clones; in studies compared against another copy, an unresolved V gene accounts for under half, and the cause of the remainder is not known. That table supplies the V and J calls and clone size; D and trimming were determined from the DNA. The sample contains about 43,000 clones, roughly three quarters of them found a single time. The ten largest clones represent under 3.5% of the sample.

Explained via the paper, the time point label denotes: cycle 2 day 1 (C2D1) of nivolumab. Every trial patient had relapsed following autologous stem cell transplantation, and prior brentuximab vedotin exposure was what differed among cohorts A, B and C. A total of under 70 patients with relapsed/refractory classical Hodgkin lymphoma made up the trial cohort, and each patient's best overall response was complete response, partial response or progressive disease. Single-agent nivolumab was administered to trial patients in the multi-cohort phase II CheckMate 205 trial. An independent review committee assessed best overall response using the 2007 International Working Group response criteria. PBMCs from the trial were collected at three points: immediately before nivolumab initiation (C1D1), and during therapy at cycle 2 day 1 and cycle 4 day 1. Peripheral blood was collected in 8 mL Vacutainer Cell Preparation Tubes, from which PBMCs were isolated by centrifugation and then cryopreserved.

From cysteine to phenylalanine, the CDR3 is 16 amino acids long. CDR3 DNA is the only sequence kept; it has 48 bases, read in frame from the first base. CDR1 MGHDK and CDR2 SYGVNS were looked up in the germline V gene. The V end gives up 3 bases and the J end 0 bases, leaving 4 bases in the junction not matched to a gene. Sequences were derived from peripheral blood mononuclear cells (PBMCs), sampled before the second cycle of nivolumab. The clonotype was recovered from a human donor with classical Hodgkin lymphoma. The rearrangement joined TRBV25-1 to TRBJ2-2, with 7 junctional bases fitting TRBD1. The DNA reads TGTGCCAGCAGTGATCCCGGGACAGCGAACACCGGGGAGCTGTTTTTT. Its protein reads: CASSDPGTANTGELFF.